A selection of T cell receptor beta chains follows, all from one sample in a study of early T cells in non-severe SARS-CoV-2 infection. Via MiXCR, TCRdb re-called the 5' RACE reads, giving one row per CDR3 protein. The top ten hold 4% to 5% of the sample, which has almost 65,000 distinct CDR3 sequences, more than 4% seen once. The sample taken for sequencing was whole blood. The receptors come from an adult who was a healthcare worker with PCR-confirmed SARS-CoV-2 infection or an uninfected control (not recorded which). CDR3s include the opening cysteine and the closing phenylalanine or tryptophan. D genes are given only for firm matches. Clone size is stated in some rows and not others, as once, few, many or a class when expanded.

v_call: TRBV20-1
d_call: TRBD2
j_call: TRBJ2-1
clone_size: few
cdr3_nt: TGCAGTGCTAGAGGGCAGCTAGCGGTATACAATGAGCAGTTCTTC
cdr3_aa: CSARGQLAVYNEQFF

v_call: TRBV11-2
d_call: TRBD1
j_call: TRBJ2-3
clone_size: many
cdr3_nt: TGTGCCAGCAGCTCCGGGCGGACAGGGCCAGATACGCAGTATTTT
cdr3_aa: CASSSGRTGPDTQYF

v_call: TRBV7-2
d_call: TRBD1
j_call: TRBJ1-5
clone_size: many
cdr3_nt: TGTGCCAGCAGCTTAGCGCGGACAGGGGGCGGTCAGCCCCAGCATTTT
cdr3_aa: CASSLARTGGGQPQHF

v_call: TRBV9
d_call: .
j_call: TRBJ1-2
clone_size: medium-sized
cdr3_nt: TGTGCCAGCAGCGTCCCTGGACAACAATATCCCCATGGCTACACCTTC
cdr3_aa: CASSVPGQQYPHGYTF

v_call: TRBV5-8
d_call: .
j_call: TRBJ1-1
clone_size: many
cdr3_nt: TGTGCCAGCAGGATGAGGGCCGTGAACACTGAAGCTTTCTTT
cdr3_aa: CASRMRAVNTEAFF

v_call: TRBV30
d_call: .
j_call: TRBJ2-2
clone_size: many
cdr3_nt: TGTGCCTGGAGCGGATGGGCAGGTCCCACCGGGGAGCTGTTTTTT
cdr3_aa: CAWSGWAGPTGELFF

v_call: TRBV20-1
d_call: TRBD1
j_call: TRBJ2-4
clone_size: .
cdr3_nt: TGCAGTGCTAGAGAGACAGGGATAGACATTCAGTACTTC
cdr3_aa: CSARETGIDIQYF

v_call: TRBV18
d_call: .
j_call: TRBJ1-2
clone_size: .
cdr3_nt: TGTGCCAGCTCACCAAAGGACGGATATGGCTACACCTTC
cdr3_aa: CASSPKDGYGYTF

v_call: TRBV5-1
d_call: TRBD2
j_call: TRBJ2-7
clone_size: .
cdr3_nt: TGCGCCAGCAGCCTTAGCGGGGGGGCGTCGGACGAGCAGTACTTC
cdr3_aa: CASSLSGGASDEQYF

v_call: TRBV6-6
d_call: .
j_call: TRBJ1-2
clone_size: .
cdr3_nt: TGTGCCAGCAGTTCCGGAGGAGTTTATGGCTACACCTTC
cdr3_aa: CASSSGGVYGYTF

v_call: TRBV7-2
d_call: .
j_call: TRBJ2-3
clone_size: many
cdr3_nt: TGTGCCAGCAGCTTGGGCATAAACACAGATACGCAGTATTTT
cdr3_aa: CASSLGINTDTQYF

v_call: TRBV7-2
d_call: TRBD2
j_call: TRBJ2-5
clone_size: few
cdr3_nt: TGTGCCAGCAGCTTAGCCCTGACTAGCGGAGCGGGGACCCAGTACTTC
cdr3_aa: CASSLALTSGAGTQYF

v_call: TRBV28
d_call: .
j_call: TRBJ2-7
clone_size: many
cdr3_nt: TGTGCCAGCTCGGGAGAGGGGTTAAACTACGTGGAGCAGTACTTC
cdr3_aa: CASSGEGLNYVEQYF

v_call: TRBV5-4
d_call: TRBD2
j_call: TRBJ2-2
clone_size: many
cdr3_nt: TGTGCCAGCAGGGCCCCGGGACTATCGAACACCGGGGAGCTGTTTTTT
cdr3_aa: CASRAPGLSNTGELFF

v_call: TRBV2
d_call: .
j_call: TRBJ2-1
clone_size: .
cdr3_nt: TGTGCCAGCACCGAGGGACCGCGCAATGAGCAGTTCTTC
cdr3_aa: CASTEGPRNEQFF

v_call: TRBV29-1
d_call: .
j_call: TRBJ1-3
clone_size: .
cdr3_nt: TGCAGCGTTGAGCCTGGGGGTTTGAGTGATTCTGGAAACACCATATATTTT
cdr3_aa: CSVEPGGLSDSGNTIYF

v_call: TRBV19
d_call: TRBD2
j_call: TRBJ2-7
clone_size: many
cdr3_nt: TGTGCCAGTAGTATAGTATGGCGGGGGGCCTCCTACGAGCAGTACTTC
cdr3_aa: CASSIVWRGASYEQYF

v_call: TRBV7-9
d_call: .
j_call: TRBJ2-5
clone_size: many
cdr3_nt: TGTGCCAGCAGCTTAGCTACCGGGACATATAGGACCCAGTACTTC
cdr3_aa: CASSLATGTYRTQYF

v_call: TRBV12-3/TRBV12-4
d_call: .
j_call: TRBJ1-1
clone_size: few
cdr3_nt: TGTGCCAGCAGCTCGACCACAGTGAACACTGAAGCTTTCTTT
cdr3_aa: CASSSTTVNTEAFF

v_call: TRBV3-1
d_call: TRBD1
j_call: TRBJ1-1
clone_size: many
cdr3_nt: TGTGCCAGCACCGGGACAGGACCTATAGGAGCTTTCTTT
cdr3_aa: CASTGTGPIGAFF

v_call: TRBV19
d_call: .
j_call: TRBJ1-1
clone_size: many
cdr3_nt: TGTGCCAGTATTGGGACCTTATTAACTTTCTTT
cdr3_aa: CASIGTLLTFF

v_call: TRBV14
d_call: TRBD1
j_call: TRBJ2-2
clone_size: few
cdr3_nt: TGTGCCAGCAGCCCCCGGGACAGGATCACCGGGGAGCTGTTTTTT
cdr3_aa: CASSPRDRITGELFF

v_call: TRBV18
d_call: .
j_call: TRBJ2-4
clone_size: many
cdr3_nt: TGTGCCAGCTCACCCCCCAGCGAGTCGAACATTCAGTACTTC
cdr3_aa: CASSPPSESNIQYF

v_call: TRBV2
d_call: TRBD1
j_call: TRBJ1-6
clone_size: many
cdr3_nt: TGTGCCAGCAGTGAAGGACAGGGAGGTTCACCCCTCCACTTT
cdr3_aa: CASSEGQGGSPLHF

v_call: TRBV20-1
d_call: .
j_call: TRBJ2-4
clone_size: .
cdr3_nt: TGCAGTGCCCGGGACATGGATAAAAACATTCAGTACTTC
cdr3_aa: CSARDMDKNIQYF

v_call: TRBV2
d_call: TRBD2
j_call: TRBJ2-1
clone_size: many
cdr3_nt: TGTGCCCATTTAGGGACTAGCAGTAATGAGCAGTTCTTC
cdr3_aa: CAHLGTSSNEQFF

v_call: TRBV7-9
d_call: .
j_call: TRBJ2-3
clone_size: few
cdr3_nt: TGTGCCAGCAGCTTAGTGAGGGGATCGGGGGATACGCAGTATTTT
cdr3_aa: CASSLVRGSGDTQYF

v_call: TRBV20-1
d_call: .
j_call: TRBJ2-7
clone_size: many
cdr3_nt: TGCAGTGCCCCCGGGGACTCCTTTAATTACGAGCAGTACTTC
cdr3_aa: CSAPGDSFNYEQYF

v_call: TRBV14
d_call: TRBD1
j_call: TRBJ2-1
clone_size: many
cdr3_nt: TGTGCCAGCAGCCTGACCCTCGGCAGGGGGCCCTACAATGAGCAGTTCTTC
cdr3_aa: CASSLTLGRGPYNEQFF

v_call: TRBV24-1
d_call: .
j_call: TRBJ2-3
clone_size: few
cdr3_nt: TGTGCCACCAGTGATACGGCTAGCTCAACAGATACGCAGTATTTT
cdr3_aa: CATSDTASSTDTQYF

v_call: TRBV18
d_call: .
j_call: TRBJ2-1
clone_size: many
cdr3_nt: TGTGCCAGCTCACCATTGCAGGGGGGGAATGAGCAGTTCTTC
cdr3_aa: CASSPLQGGNEQFF

v_call: TRBV30
d_call: .
j_call: TRBJ2-1
clone_size: many
cdr3_nt: TGTGCCTGGAGTGTACTAAACAATGAGCAGTTCTTC
cdr3_aa: CAWSVLNNEQFF

v_call: TRBV7-6
d_call: .
j_call: TRBJ2-3
clone_size: few
cdr3_nt: TGTGCCAGCAGCGTATCCGGACGTAATGCGAGAGGCACAGATACGCAGTATTTT
cdr3_aa: CASSVSGRNARGTDTQYF

v_call: TRBV7-9
d_call: .
j_call: TRBJ2-7
clone_size: .
cdr3_nt: TGTGCCAGCAGCTCCTATTACGAGCAGTACTTC
cdr3_aa: CASSSYYEQYF

v_call: TRBV7-2
d_call: TRBD2
j_call: TRBJ2-5
clone_size: .
cdr3_nt: TGTGCCAGCAGCGAGACTAGCGGGCGACCGGAGTTCCGAGAGACCCAGTACTTC
cdr3_aa: CASSETSGRPEFRETQYF

v_call: TRBV20-1
d_call: .
j_call: TRBJ1-5
clone_size: few
cdr3_nt: TGCAGTGCTAGAGAAAGACATCCTAGCAATCAGCCCCAGCATTTT
cdr3_aa: CSARERHPSNQPQHF

v_call: TRBV30
d_call: TRBD1
j_call: TRBJ1-6
clone_size: few
cdr3_nt: TGTGCCTGGAGTGCGGGACAGGACAATTCACCCCTCCACTTT
cdr3_aa: CAWSAGQDNSPLHF

v_call: TRBV3-1
d_call: TRBD2
j_call: TRBJ2-6
clone_size: .
cdr3_nt: TGTGCCAGCAGCCTTTCGACTAGCGGGGGCCAGTCTGGGGCCAACGTCCTGACTTTC
cdr3_aa: CASSLSTSGGQSGANVLTF

v_call: TRBV10-3
d_call: .
j_call: TRBJ1-1
clone_size: .
cdr3_nt: TGTGCCATCAGTGAGTCTGGAGAAGCTTTCTTT
cdr3_aa: CAISESGEAFF

v_call: TRBV5-4
d_call: .
j_call: TRBJ1-5
clone_size: .
cdr3_nt: TGTGCCAGCAGCTTGTATAGACAGTCCCTTAGGAGAAATCAGCCCCAGCATTTT
cdr3_aa: CASSLYRQSLRRNQPQHF

v_call: TRBV24-1
d_call: .
j_call: TRBJ1-5
clone_size: many
cdr3_nt: TGTGCCACCAGTGATTCCAGTAGCAATCAGCCCCAGCATTTT
cdr3_aa: CATSDSSSNQPQHF

v_call: TRBV10-3
d_call: .
j_call: TRBJ1-1
clone_size: many
cdr3_nt: TGTGCCAGTTCAGGGGAGAGATCCACTGAAGCTTTCTTT
cdr3_aa: CASSGERSTEAFF

v_call: TRBV29-1
d_call: .
j_call: TRBJ2-7
clone_size: .
cdr3_nt: TGCAGCGTTGTGAAGAATTACGAGCAGTACTTC
cdr3_aa: CSVVKNYEQYF

v_call: TRBV11-2
d_call: .
j_call: TRBJ2-3
clone_size: many
cdr3_nt: TGTGCCAGCAGCTCAAATATCCAGGAAATTTCGACAGATACGCAGTATTTT
cdr3_aa: CASSSNIQEISTDTQYF

v_call: TRBV6-6
d_call: TRBD1
j_call: TRBJ1-2
clone_size: few
cdr3_nt: TGTGCCAGCAGCCGGGGACAGGGGGCATTAGCTAGCTATGGCTACACCTTC
cdr3_aa: CASSRGQGALASYGYTF